The next 14 T cell receptor beta chains were all read from a single sample in a study of T cell changes during pregnancy in multiple sclerosis. TCRdb's table, derived via immunoSEQ multiplex PCR, lists solely in-frame clones and lacks some. The sample yields tens of thousands of clones, 70% to 90% seen once. The sample consisted of CD4+ T cells from peripheral blood mononuclear cells, taken in the first trimester of pregnancy. The receptors shown here come from a female donor in good health, enrolled as a control in a pregnancy study.

This chain joins TRBV9 and TRBJ2-1, with D perhaps matching TRBD2 (5 bases). Germline V gene data show CDR1 as SGDLS and CDR2 as YYNGEE. V gave up 0 bases and J gave up 9 bases, with 10 bases separating them. The CDR3 loop spans 13 amino acids. This CDR3 reads CASSVEWAGEQFF. The DNA for the CDR3 is TGTGCCAGCAGCGTAGAGTGGGCGGGTGAGCAGTTCTTC.

The table lists this clone with a count of one. J is TRBJ1-1 and V is TRBV11-3; D possibly corresponds to TRBD1 (5 bases). The CDR3 is 13 amino acids. V dropped 11 bases and J dropped 4 bases, with 17 bases sitting between them. Germline assignment: CDR1 SGHNT and CDR2 YENEEA. The CDR3 nucleotides are TGTGCCGGTTCGGGGGGGGAGAGCACTGAAGCTTTCTTT. This gives the protein CAGSGGESTEAFF.

The V gene is TRBV27, the J gene TRBJ1-2, with unresolved D. The CDR3 extends over 13 amino acids. V lost 10 bases and J lost 9, with 21 bases in between. Germline values: CDR1 MNHEY, CDR2 SMNVEV (reference sequence). CDR3 sequence: CATGEVGNLRYTF. The CDR3 DNA sequence: TGTGCCACCGGGGAAGTAGGGAACCTTCGCTACACCTTC.

The rearrangement uses TRBV13 and TRBJ2-3; TRBD1 might be the D (6 bases). V dropped 1 base and J dropped 3 bases, with 11 bases sitting between them. Germline CDR1 PRHDT, CDR2 FYEKMQ (reference sequence). The length of the CDR3 is 15 residues. This chain's CDR3 is CASSLAAGQTDTQYF. CDR3 coding DNA: TGTGCCAGCAGCTTAGCGGCCGGACAGACAGATACGCAGTATTTT.

The V and J genes are TRBV4-2 and TRBJ2-2; D is unresolved. Trimming removed 4 bases from V and 2 bases from J, with 8 bases in between. The CDR3 is 14 residues long. CDR1 and CDR2 (germline): LGHNA, YNFKEQ. The CDR3 spells CASSRDHNTGELFF. The DNA of the CDR3 is TGTGCCAGCAGCCGCGATCACAACACCGGGGAGCTGTTTTTT.

The rearrangement uses TRBV5-5 and TRBJ2-3; possible D gene TRBD1, 6 bases. V was shortened by 4 bases and J by 3 bases, with 18 bases between the two germline ends. Germline CDR1 is SGHKS and CDR2 is YYEKEE (reference sequence). The CDR3 is 16 residues long. As DNA, the CDR3 is TGTGCCAGCAGCGATGACGACAGGATTGATACAGATACGCAGTATTTT. Its translation: CASSDDDRIDTDTQYF. Full variable domain (missing parts from reference TRBV5-5 and TRBJ2-3): DAGVTQSPTHLIKTRGQQVTLRCSPISGHKSVSWYQQVLGQGPQFIFQYYEKEERGRGNFPDRFSARQFPNYSSELNVNALLLGDSALYLCASSDDDRIDTDTQYFGPGTRLTVL.

The chain links TRBV19 to TRBJ1-2; D is ambiguous. Germline CDR1 LNHDA, CDR2 SQIVND (reference sequence). CDR3 size: 14 residues. V was clipped by 0 bases and J by 2 bases, with 7 bases between them. In DNA, the CDR3 is TGTGCCAGTAGTATAGACCCGGTAAACTATGGCTACACCTTC. Amino acid sequence: CASSIDPVNYGYTF.

The J gene is TRBJ1-1, the V gene TRBV4-2; D unresolved. The CDR3 consists of 15 residues. Per the germline V gene, CDR1 is LGHNA and CDR2 is YNFKEQ. Trimming took 1 base from V and 0 from J, leaving 9 bases between them. In nucleotides, the CDR3 is TGTGCCAGCAGCCAAGGTGTCCGTATGAACACTGAAGCTTTCTTT. The encoded protein is CASSQGVRMNTEAFF.

The table lists this clone with a few counts. The chain combines TRBV12-5 with TRBJ1-1, with D uncertain. The CDR3 spans 11 residues. From germline, CDR1 is LGHNT and CDR2 FRNRAP. The V gene lost 4 bases and the J gene lost 8 bases, with 8 bases spanning the gap. The CDR3 reads CASGSGREAFF. CDR3 nucleotides: TGTGCTAGTGGTTCGGGTAGGGAAGCTTTCTTT.

The J gene is TRBJ2-2, the V gene TRBV6-6; tentatively, D is TRBD2 (5 bases). The V end lost 9 bases, the J end lost 6 bases, and 17 bases lay between the germline ends. The CDR3 consists of 14 residues. CDR1 is MNHNY and CDR2 is SVGAGI in the germline V gene (reference sequence). CDR3 coding DNA: TGTGCCAGTAAGGAGGACTCCGCCCCCGGGGAGCTGTTTTTT. Its translation is CASKEDSAPGELFF.

J is TRBJ1-2 and V is TRBV7-9, with a tentative D call TRBD1 (5 bases). V was clipped by 0 bases and J by 4 bases, with 9 bases between them. The CDR3 consists of 14 residues. Germline CDR1 reads SEHNR; CDR2 reads FQNEAQ (reference sequence). The CDR3 coding sequence is TGTGCCAGCAGCTTAGCGCAGGGCCCCTATGGCTACACCTTC. It specifies CASSLAQGPYGYTF. The whole variable domain, filled in from reference TRBV7-9 and TRBJ1-2, reads DTGVSQNPRHKITKRGQNVTFRCDPISEHNRLYWYRQTLGQGPEFLTYFQNEAQLEKSRLLSDRFSAERPKGSFSTLEIQRTEQGDSAMYLCASSLAQGPYGYTFGSGTRLTVV.

V usage is TRBV18 and J usage is TRBJ2-5; D gene ambiguous. V lost 3 bases, J lost 5 bases, and 7 bases lay in between. The CDR3 is 12 amino acids. Germline V lookup: CDR1 KGHSH, CDR2 LQKENI. In DNA form, the CDR3 reads TGTGCCAGCTCACCTTCCTCGGAGACCCAGTACTTC. Protein product: CASSPSSETQYF.

The gene calls are TRBV4-2 and TRBJ2-1; D is undetermined. The CDR3 spans 14 residues. Germline V gene sequence: CDR1 LGHNA, CDR2 YNFKEQ. Trimming took 3 bases from V and 5 from J, leaving 11 bases between them. The CDR3 DNA sequence: TGTGCCAGCAGCCAGGGCTCAACAAACAATGAGCAGTTCTTC. Translating gives CASSQGSTNNEQFF.

V gene TRBV9 combines with J gene TRBJ2-7; TRBD1 agrees at 9 bases. V dropped 4 bases and J dropped 7; count of bases not matched to a gene: 6. CDR1 is SGDLS and CDR2 is YYNGEE in the germline V gene. The length of the CDR3 is 13 residues. The DNA of the CDR3 is TGTGCCAGCAGCCACGGGACAGGGAGAGAGCAGTACTTC. It is translated as CASSHGTGREQYF. The full variable domain, rest sourced from reference TRBV9 and TRBJ2-7, is DSGVTQTPKHLITATGQRVTLRCSPRSGDLSVYWYQQSLDQGLQFLIQYYNGEERAKGNILERFSAQQFPDLHSELNLSSLELGDSALYFCASSHGTGREQYFGPGTRLTVT.